This T cell receptor beta chain is from a study of T cell responses to AZD1222 COVID-19 vaccine. Profiling relied on immunoSEQ multiplex PCR, and the TCRdb table lists in-frame clones only, not all of them. This sample carries roughly 120,000 clones, about nine tenths of them seen once, and the ten largest clones take about 1.2%. This CDR3 is built from 14 residues. The germline V gene encodes CDR1 LNHNV and CDR2 YYDKDF (reference sequence). V shed 3 bases and J 6 bases; nucleotides not matched to a gene: 4. Overall study findings and caveats: Unmutated variant regions reportedly attract nearly half of all spike-specific TCRs. Baseline antibody screening turned up just a handful of seropositive AZD1222 recipients.

With regard to this clone: Its antigen is as yet unknown.

The sequences come from peripheral blood, collected on day 0 of AZD1222 vaccination. This clonotype was obtained from an adult in good health. The J gene is TRBJ2-1, the V gene TRBV15; 8 nucleotides align to TRBD1. CDR3 residues: CATSRGQASNEQFF. In DNA, the CDR3 is TGTGCCACCAGCAGGGGACAGGCCTCCAATGAGCAGTTCTTC.